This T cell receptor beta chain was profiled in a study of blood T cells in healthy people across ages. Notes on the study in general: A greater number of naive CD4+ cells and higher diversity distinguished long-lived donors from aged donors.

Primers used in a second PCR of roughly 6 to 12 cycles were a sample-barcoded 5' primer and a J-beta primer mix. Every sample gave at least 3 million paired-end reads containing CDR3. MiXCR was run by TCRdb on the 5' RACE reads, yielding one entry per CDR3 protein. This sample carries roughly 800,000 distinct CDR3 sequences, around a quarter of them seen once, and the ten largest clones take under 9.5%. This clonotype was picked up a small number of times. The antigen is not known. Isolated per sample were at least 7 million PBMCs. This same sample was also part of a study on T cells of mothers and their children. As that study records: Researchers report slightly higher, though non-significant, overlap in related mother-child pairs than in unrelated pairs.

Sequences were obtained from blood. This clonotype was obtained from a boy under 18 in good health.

The CDR3 DNA is TGTGCCAGCAGTTACCCCGGGACAGGGGTTGACGAGCAGTACTTC. Residues: CASSYPGTGVDEQYF. The chain links TRBV6-6 to TRBJ2-5, with 10 bases matching TRBD1. TRBJ2-7 explains the end of the DNA better; the J call may be wrong. This CDR3 comprises 15 residues. CDR1 and CDR2 from the germline V gene are MNHNY and SVGAGI (reference sequence).